The 14 T cell receptor beta chains below come from one sample, sequenced in a study of T cell responses to AZD1222 COVID-19 vaccine. The protocol was immunoSEQ multiplex PCR, while the TCRdb copy is restricted to in-frame clones and leaves out a portion. The data hold roughly 140,000 clones, with 88% observed a single time. Sequenced here: peripheral blood, sampled on day 0 of AZD1222 vaccination. All receptors come from an adult in good health.

V and J are TRBV28 and TRBJ1-5; no definite D call. Trimming took 4 bases from V and 5 from J, leaving 3 bases between them. The CDR3 is made up of 11 amino acids. Germline CDR1 is MDHEN and CDR2 is SYDVKM. Here the CDR3 reads CASSSDQPQHF. CDR3 bases: TGTGCCAGCAGTTCAGATCAGCCCCAGCATTTT.

This chain connects TRBV30 to TRBJ2-7, with a possible D match to TRBD2 (5 bases). Germline CDR1 and CDR2: GTSNPN and SVGIG (reference sequence). This CDR3 has 12 amino acids. V lost 6 bases and J 6 bases, leaving 15 bases between the germline ends. This chain's CDR3 is CACRRGLSEQYF. The CDR3 coding sequence is TGTGCCTGCAGAAGAGGACTTTCCGAGCAGTACTTC. Combining the CDR3 with reference TRBV30 and TRBJ2-7 gives the whole variable domain SQTIHQWPATLVQPVGSPLSLECTVEGTSNPNLYWYRQAAGRGLQLLFYSVGIGQISSEVPQNLSASRPQDRQFILSSKKLLLSDSGFYLCACRRGLSEQYFGPGTRLTVT.

The chain joins TRBV11-2 to TRBJ1-1, with no clear D. V lost 0 bases to trimming and J lost 7 bases, with 6 bases between them. The CDR3 contains 12 residues. Per the germline V gene, CDR1 is SGHAT and CDR2 is FQNNGV. The CDR3 nucleotides are TGTGCCAGCAGCTTAGACTTGGATGAAGCTTTCTTT. It encodes CASSLDLDEAFF.

V is TRBV7-2 and J is TRBJ1-6; TRBD1 matches 8 bases. Trimming cost V 2 bases and J 10 bases; bases outside gene matches: 4. This CDR3 has 14 residues. Germline-derived CDR1 and CDR2 are SGHTA and FQGNSA. The CDR3 nucleotides read TGTGCCAGCAGCTTAACAGGGGGAGGATCACCCCTCCACTTT. This gives the protein CASSLTGGGSPLHF.

A single count supports this clone. This chain joins TRBV28 and TRBJ2-2; 7 nucleotides align to TRBD2. J lost 5 bases, V lost 6 bases, and 9 bases had no gene match. CDR3 length equals 15 residues. Per the germline V gene, CDR1 is MDHEN and CDR2 is SYDVKM. The DNA for the CDR3 is TGTGCCAGCAGACCGGGACTAATTTTAACCGGGGAGCTGTTTTTT. Its translation is CASRPGLILTGELFF.

This chain uses TRBV6-5 with TRBJ1-5; a weak D match, TRBD1 (5 bases). This CDR3 comprises 13 residues. The germline V gene encodes CDR1 MNHEY and CDR2 SVGAGI. The V gene lost 6 bases and the J gene lost 3 bases, with 9 bases spanning the gap. The CDR3 sequence: CASRGGYNQPQHF. CDR3 DNA: TGTGCCAGCAGGGGGGGATACAATCAGCCCCAGCATTTT.

This sequence joins TRBV28 and TRBJ1-2; maybe TRBD1 (6 bases). Germline CDR1 MDHEN, CDR2 SYDVKM. The CDR3 spans 11 residues. V dropped 11 bases and J dropped 4 bases, with 11 bases sitting between them. CDR3 loop: CAAGGAYGYTF. The CDR3 DNA reads TGTGCCGCCGGGGGGGCCTATGGCTACACCTTC.

This CDR3 is CASRETSAITDTQYF. As DNA, the CDR3 is TGTGCCAGCAGAGAGACTAGCGCAATCACAGATACGCAGTATTTT. The V call is TRBV2, the J call TRBJ2-3; 8 bases map to TRBD2. Germline V lookup: CDR1 SNHLY, CDR2 FYNNEI. V shed 6 bases, J shed 2 bases, and the junction held 7 bases outside the gene matches. There are 15 residues in the CDR3.

This clone has a handful of counts. The genes are TRBV20-1 and TRBJ2-3; D not resolved. Germline V lookup: CDR1 DFQATT, CDR2 SNEGSKA (reference sequence). The CDR3 consists of 11 residues. V was trimmed by 6 bases and J by 2 bases, leaving 6 bases between them. The DNA for the CDR3 is TGCAGTGCCCTTCACACAGATACGCAGTATTTT. It encodes CSALHTDTQYF.

The genes are TRBV5-4 and TRBJ1-2; D gene unclear. CDR1 is SGHNT, CDR2 YYREEE, per germline (reference sequence). V shed 4 bases and J shed 7 bases, with 8 bases lying between them. The CDR3 is made up of 11 amino acids. The chain's CDR3 is CASSLAGGYTF. CDR3 bases: TGTGCCAGCAGCCTGGCGGGTGGCTACACCTTC.

The rearrangement uses TRBV10-1 and TRBJ1-1; D is possibly TRBD1 (5 bases). The CDR3 is made up of 15 amino acids. CDR1 is WNHNN, CDR2 SYGVQD, per germline (reference sequence). Trimming pared 6 bases from V and 3 bases from J, leaving 17 bases between. This CDR3 is CASRSGTPGDTEAFF. CDR3 coding DNA: TGCGCCAGCAGATCCGGGACCCCGGGAGACACTGAAGCTTTCTTT.

V usage is TRBV7-2 and J usage is TRBJ1-2; D gene unclear. The CDR3 runs 12 residues. Trimming stripped 0 bases from V and 10 bases from J, with 9 bases between. In germline, CDR1 is SGHTA, CDR2 FQGNSA. Here the CDR3 reads CASSLAPTDYTF. CDR3 DNA sequence: TGTGCCAGCAGCTTAGCGCCGACCGACTACACCTTC.

The V call is TRBV6-6, the J call TRBJ1-2; no clear D. Germline V gene lookup returns CDR1 MNHNY and CDR2 SVGAGI (reference sequence). The CDR3 contains 12 residues. Trimming removed 8 bases at V and 3 bases at J, with 10 bases between. The CDR3 reads CASAVRDYGYTF. The CDR3 coding sequence is TGTGCCAGCGCCGTCAGAGACTATGGCTACACCTTC.

The CDR3 region is CASSVAWDREEQYF. The CDR3 DNA follows: TGTGCCAGCAGCGTAGCTTGGGACAGGGAAGAGCAGTACTTC. The J gene is TRBJ2-7, the V gene TRBV9; 9 nucleotides agree with TRBD1. The V gene end was trimmed by 0 bases and the J gene end by 7 bases; junction bases not matched to a gene: 5. The germline V gene encodes CDR1 SGDLS and CDR2 YYNGEE. There are 14 residues in the CDR3.